The present T cell receptor (beta chain) was sequenced within a study of T cells in localized non-small cell lung cancer. Study-wide results and limits: The greatest T cell clonality was found in uninvolved adjacent lung (higher than in tumor). Prolonged overall survival went with higher T cell density in the blood. Adjacent lung was found to contain a median approximately 62 of the top 100 tumor clones. Without multi-region sequencing, intratumor heterogeneity could not be excluded.

Assay used: immunoSEQ multiplex PCR; TCRdb lists only in-frame clones, some missing. This table has approximately 150,000 clones, roughly 90% appearing once. With respect to this clone: As yet, its antigen is unknown.

V shed 3 bases and J shed 7 bases, with 15 bases lying between them. The CDR3 consists of 14 residues. Germline loops: CDR1 MDHEN, CDR2 SYDVKM. The chain uses TRBV28 and TRBJ1-2, with D unclear. This receptor was obtained from a female donor at least 60 years old with stage I lung adenocarcinoma. The specimen was peripheral blood, collected before any cancer treatment. As DNA, the CDR3 is TGTGCCAGCAGTTTTTTAAGGGAGAGCAGTGGCTACACCTTC. As protein: CASSFLRESSGYTF.